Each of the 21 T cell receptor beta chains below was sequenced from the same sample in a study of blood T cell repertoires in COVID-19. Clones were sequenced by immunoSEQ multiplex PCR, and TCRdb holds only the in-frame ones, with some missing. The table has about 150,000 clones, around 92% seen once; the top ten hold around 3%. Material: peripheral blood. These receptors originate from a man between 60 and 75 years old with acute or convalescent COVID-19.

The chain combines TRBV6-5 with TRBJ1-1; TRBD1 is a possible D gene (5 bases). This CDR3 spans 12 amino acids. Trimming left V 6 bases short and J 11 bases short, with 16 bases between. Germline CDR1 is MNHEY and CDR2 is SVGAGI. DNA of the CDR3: TGTGCCAGCAGAAAACTCCAGGGAATTGCTTTCTTT. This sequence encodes CASRKLQGIAFF.

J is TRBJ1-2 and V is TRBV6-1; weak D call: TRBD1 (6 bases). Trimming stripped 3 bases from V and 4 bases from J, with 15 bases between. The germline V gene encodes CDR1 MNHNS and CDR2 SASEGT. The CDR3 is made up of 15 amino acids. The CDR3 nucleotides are TGTGCCAGCAGTGACAGGTCAGGGGTAATCTATGGCTACACCTTC. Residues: CASSDRSGVIYGYTF.

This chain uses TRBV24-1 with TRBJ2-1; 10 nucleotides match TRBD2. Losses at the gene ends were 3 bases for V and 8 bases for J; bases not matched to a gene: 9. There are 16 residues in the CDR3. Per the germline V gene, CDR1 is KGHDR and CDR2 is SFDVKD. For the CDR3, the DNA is TGTGCCACCAGTGATAGAGCGGGGGGGCATCGGGATGAGCAGTTCTTC. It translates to CATSDRAGGHRDEQFF.

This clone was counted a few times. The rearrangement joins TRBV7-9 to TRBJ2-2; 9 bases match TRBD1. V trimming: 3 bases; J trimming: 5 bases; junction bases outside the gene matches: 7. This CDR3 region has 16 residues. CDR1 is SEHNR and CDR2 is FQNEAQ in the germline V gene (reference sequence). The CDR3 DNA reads TGTGCCAGCAGCTTTGGACAGGGGTTTTCGACCGGGGAGCTGTTTTTT. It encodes CASSFGQGFSTGELFF. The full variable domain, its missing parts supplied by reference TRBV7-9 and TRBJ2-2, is DTGVSQNPRHKITKRGQNVTFRCDPISEHNRLYWYRQTLGQGPEFLTYFQNEAQLEKSRLLSDRFSAERPKGSFSTLEIQRTEQGDSAMYLCASSFGQGFSTGELFFGEGSRLTVL.

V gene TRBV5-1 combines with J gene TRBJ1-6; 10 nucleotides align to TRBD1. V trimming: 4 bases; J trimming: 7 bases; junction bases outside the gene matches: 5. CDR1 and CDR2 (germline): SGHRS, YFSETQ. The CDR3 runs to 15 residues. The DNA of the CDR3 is TGCGCCAGCAGCGAGGGGACAGGGGAAAATTCACCCCTCCACTTT. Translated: CASSEGTGENSPLHF.

The DNA for the CDR3 is TGTGCCAGCACCCTAGTCCAATATCAGCCCCAGCATTTT. It encodes CASTLVQYQPQHF. The chain carries TRBV6-5 and TRBJ1-5, with D unclear. Trimming stripped 7 bases from V and 5 bases from J, with 12 bases between. The CDR3 totals 13 residues. The germline V gene has CDR1 MNHEY and CDR2 SVGAGI.

The CDR3 here is CASGQDPSNQPQHF. Here the CDR3 DNA reads TGTGCCAGCGGGCAGGATCCTAGCAATCAGCCCCAGCATTTT. This chain links TRBV6-5 with TRBJ1-5; D not certain. This CDR3 comprises 14 residues. Trimming stripped 8 bases from V and 0 bases from J, with 11 bases between. Germline V CDR1 and CDR2: MNHEY, SVGAGI.

CDR3 coding DNA: TGCAGTGCTCCGGGGGTCTATGGCTACACCTTC. Translated, it gives CSAPGVYGYTF. The chain uses TRBV20-1 and TRBJ1-2; D is possibly TRBD1 (5 bases). CDR3 length equals 11 residues. Germline CDR1 is DFQATT and CDR2 is SNEGSKA (reference sequence). V lost 5 bases and J lost 4, with 8 bases in between.

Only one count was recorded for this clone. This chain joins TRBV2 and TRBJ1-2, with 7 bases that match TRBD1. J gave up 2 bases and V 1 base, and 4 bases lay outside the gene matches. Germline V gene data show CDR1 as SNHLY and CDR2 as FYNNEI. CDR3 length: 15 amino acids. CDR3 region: CASSEEGQKNYGYTF. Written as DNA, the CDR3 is TGTGCCAGCAGTGAAGAGGGACAGAAAAACTATGGCTACACCTTC.

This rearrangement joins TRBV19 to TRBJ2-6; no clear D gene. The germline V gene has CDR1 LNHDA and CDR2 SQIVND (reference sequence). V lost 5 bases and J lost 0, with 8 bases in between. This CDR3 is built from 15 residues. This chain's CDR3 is CASSRSSSGANVLTF. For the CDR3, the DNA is TGTGCCAGTAGTCGGAGCAGCTCTGGGGCCAACGTCCTGACTTTC.

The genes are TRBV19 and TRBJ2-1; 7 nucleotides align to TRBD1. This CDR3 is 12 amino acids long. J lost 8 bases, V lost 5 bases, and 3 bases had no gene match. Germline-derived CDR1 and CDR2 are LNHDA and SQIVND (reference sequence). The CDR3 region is CASSLQGDEQFF. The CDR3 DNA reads TGTGCCAGTAGTCTTCAGGGGGATGAGCAGTTCTTC.

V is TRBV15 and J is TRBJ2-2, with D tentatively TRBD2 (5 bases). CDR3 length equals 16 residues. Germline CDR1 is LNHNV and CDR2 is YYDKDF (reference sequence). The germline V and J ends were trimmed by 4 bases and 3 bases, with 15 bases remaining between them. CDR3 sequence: CATSNNRGGDTGELFF. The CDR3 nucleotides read TGTGCCACCAGCAACAATCGAGGAGGTGACACCGGGGAGCTGTTTTTT.

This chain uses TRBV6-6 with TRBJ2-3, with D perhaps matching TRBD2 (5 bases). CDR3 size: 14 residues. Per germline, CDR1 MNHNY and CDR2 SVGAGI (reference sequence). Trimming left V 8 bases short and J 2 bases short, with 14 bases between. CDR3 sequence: CASFPERPTDTQYF. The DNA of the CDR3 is TGTGCCAGCTTCCCCGAGCGGCCCACAGATACGCAGTATTTT.

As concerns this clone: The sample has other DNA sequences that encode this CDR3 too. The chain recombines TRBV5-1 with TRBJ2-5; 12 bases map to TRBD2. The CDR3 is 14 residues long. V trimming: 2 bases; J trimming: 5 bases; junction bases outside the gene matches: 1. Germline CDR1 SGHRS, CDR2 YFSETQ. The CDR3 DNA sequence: TGCGCCAGCAGCTTAGGGACTAGCGGGGAGACCCAGTACTTC. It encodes CASSLGTSGETQYF.

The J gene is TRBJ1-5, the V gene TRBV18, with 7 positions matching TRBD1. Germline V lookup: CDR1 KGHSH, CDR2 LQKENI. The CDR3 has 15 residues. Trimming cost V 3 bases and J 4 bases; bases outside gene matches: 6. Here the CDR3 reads CASSPTGDRNQPQHF. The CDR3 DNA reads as TGTGCCAGCTCACCCACAGGGGATCGGAATCAGCCCCAGCATTTT.

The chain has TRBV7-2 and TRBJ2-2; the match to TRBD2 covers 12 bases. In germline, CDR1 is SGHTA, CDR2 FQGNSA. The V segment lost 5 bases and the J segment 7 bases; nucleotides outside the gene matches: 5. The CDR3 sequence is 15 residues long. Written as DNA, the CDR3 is TGTGCCAGCAGCCGGACTAGCGGGAATGGCGGGGAGCTGTTTTTT. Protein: CASSRTSGNGGELFF.

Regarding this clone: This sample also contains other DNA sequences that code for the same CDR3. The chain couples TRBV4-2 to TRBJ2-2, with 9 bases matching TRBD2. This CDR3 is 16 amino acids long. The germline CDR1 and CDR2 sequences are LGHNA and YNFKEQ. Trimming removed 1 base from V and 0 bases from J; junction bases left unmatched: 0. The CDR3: CASSQGLAANTGELFF. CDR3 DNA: TGTGCCAGCAGCCAAGGACTAGCGGCGAACACCGGGGAGCTGTTTTTT.

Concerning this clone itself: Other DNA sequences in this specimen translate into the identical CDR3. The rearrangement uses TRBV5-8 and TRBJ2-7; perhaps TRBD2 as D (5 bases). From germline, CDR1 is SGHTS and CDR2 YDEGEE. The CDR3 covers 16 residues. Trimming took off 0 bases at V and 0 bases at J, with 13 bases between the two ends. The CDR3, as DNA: TGTGCCAGCAGCTTGGGTGCCGGGGAGAGCTCCTACGAGCAGTACTTC. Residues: CASSLGAGESSYEQYF.

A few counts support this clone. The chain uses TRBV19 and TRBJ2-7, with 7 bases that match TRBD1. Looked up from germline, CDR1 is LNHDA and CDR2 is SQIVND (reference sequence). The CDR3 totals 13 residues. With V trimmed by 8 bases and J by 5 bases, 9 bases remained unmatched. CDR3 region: CASARRGLNEQYF. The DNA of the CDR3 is TGTGCCAGTGCGCGCAGGGGGTTAAACGAGCAGTACTTC.

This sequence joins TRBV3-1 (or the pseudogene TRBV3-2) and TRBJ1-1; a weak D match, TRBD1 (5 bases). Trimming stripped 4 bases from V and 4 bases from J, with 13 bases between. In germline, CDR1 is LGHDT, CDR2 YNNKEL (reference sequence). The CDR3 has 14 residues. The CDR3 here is CASSLTQGITEAFF. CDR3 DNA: TGTGCCAGCAGCCTTACTCAGGGTATCACTGAAGCTTTCTTT.

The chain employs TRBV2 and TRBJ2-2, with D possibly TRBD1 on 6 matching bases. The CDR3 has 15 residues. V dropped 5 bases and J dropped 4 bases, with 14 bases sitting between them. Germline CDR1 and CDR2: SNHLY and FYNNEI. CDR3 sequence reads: CASSPGDHSTGELFF. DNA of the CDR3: TGTGCCAGCAGTCCAGGGGATCATAGCACCGGGGAGCTGTTTTTT.